This passage covers 30 T cell receptor beta chains from one sample sequenced in a study of T cells in women clearing cervical HPV infection. Method: immunoSEQ multiplex PCR; TCRdb's copy keeps in-frame clones and lacks some. This listing includes about 14,000 clones. The material sequenced was blood buffy coat. These receptors all stem from a woman aged 18-70 years with a cervical HPV16 infection that either progressed to CIN3+ or cleared (not recorded which).

About this clone: The observed sequence ends 3 residues before the CDR3 terminus, with the missing tail filled in from the germline J gene. J is TRBJ2-1 and V is TRBV10-1, with 8 nucleotides matching TRBD1. The CDR3 covers 15 residues. Losses at the gene ends were 5 bases for V and 2 bases for J; bases not matched to a gene: 5. Germline CDR1 is WNHNN and CDR2 is SYGVQD (reference sequence). The CDR3 region is CASSKPGQAYNEQFF. CDR3 bases read: TGCGCCAGCAGTAAGCCGGGACAGGCCTACAATGAG.

In regard to this clone: The read gets to within 3 residues of the CDR3 end, and the germline J gene fills in the rest. The rearrangement links TRBV19 to TRBJ1-2; D not resolved. This CDR3 has 16 amino acids. Germline CDR1 and CDR2: LNHDA and SQIVND (reference sequence). The CDR3 sequence is CASSDSARGTTRDYTF. The CDR3 bases that were read are TGTGCCAGTAGTGACTCGGCGCGGGGAACCACTAGGGAC.

Turning to this clone: Read data end 3 residues before the CDR3 end; the end is taken from the germline J gene. This chain uses TRBV12-3 or TRBV12-4 with TRBJ2-1; D remains ambiguous. Trimming cost V 6 bases and J 4 bases, with 10 bases left between them. This CDR3 has 13 residues. CDR3 sequence reads: CASRLTGYNEQFF. Partial CDR3 DNA: TGTGCCAGCAGACTGACGGGTTACAATGAG.

About this clone: With the read ending 3 residues before the CDR3 end, the germline J gene is used to fill in that end. The J gene is TRBJ1-5, the V gene TRBV6-2 or TRBV6-3; 8 bases match TRBD1. The CDR3 totals 16 residues. With 7 bases clipped from V and 8 bases from J, the junction kept 16 bases outside the gene matches. Germline V CDR1 and CDR2: MNHEY, SVGEGT. CDR3 loop: CASTSERQGFPKPQHF. Partial CDR3 DNA: TGTGCCAGCACCAGCGAAAGACAGGGGTTCCCTAAGCCC.

Details on this clone: The DNA ends 3 residues before the CDR3 does, and the rest of the CDR3 is filled in from the germline J gene. V gene TRBV10-3 combines with J gene TRBJ1-1, with 7 bases matching TRBD1. J gave up 4 bases and V 3 bases, and 14 bases lay outside the gene matches. In germline, CDR1 is ENHRY, CDR2 SYGVKD. The CDR3 length is 17 residues. The CDR3 sequence: CAISDSKGQPRGTEAFF. CDR3 DNA (partial): TGTGCCATCAGTGATTCTAAGGGACAGCCGCGGGGCACTGAA.

Of note for this clone: The read gets to within 3 residues of the CDR3 end, and the germline J gene fills in the rest. The chain recombines TRBV11-3 with TRBJ2-5; D is perhaps TRBD1 (5 bases). Per germline, CDR1 SGHNT and CDR2 YENEEA. CDR3 size: 14 residues. Trimming took off 3 bases at V and 1 base at J, with 9 bases between the two ends. CDR3 DNA (partial): TGTGCCAGCAGCTTTTCAGGGCTCCAAGAGACC. It encodes CASSFSGLQET. The CDR3 reads in full as CASSFSGLQETQYF.

On this clone itself: The sequence runs out 3 residues before the end of the CDR3; the remainder is reconstructed from the germline J gene. Different DNA sequences within this sample yield the same CDR3. The genes are TRBV4-1 and TRBJ1-1, with 7 bases fitting TRBD1. V trimming: 0 bases; J trimming: 1 base; junction bases outside the gene matches: 2. Germline V lookup: CDR1 MGHRA, CDR2 YSYEKL. The CDR3 totals 15 residues. Partial CDR3 DNA: TGCGCCAGCAGCCAAGAGGGGACAGCGAACACTGAA. It specifies CASSQEGTANTE. The CDR3 in full is CASSQEGTANTEAFF.

Concerning this clone itself: The CDR3 end falls 3 residues outside the read, so it is completed with the germline J gene. The chain carries TRBV5-4 and TRBJ1-1; possible D gene TRBD1, 6 bases. From germline, CDR1 is SGHNT and CDR2 YYREEE (reference sequence). Trimming cost V 5 bases and J 1 base, with 12 bases left between them. The CDR3 runs 14 residues. CDR3 sequence reads: CASRFDRRNTEAFF. Incomplete CDR3 DNA: TGTGCCAGCAGGTTTGACAGGCGGAACACTGAA.

Regarding this clone: The read stops 3 residues short of the end of the CDR3; the missing end is completed from the germline J gene. This sequence joins TRBV5-1 and TRBJ1-2; 9 bases agree with TRBD1. This CDR3 comprises 16 residues. Germline V lookup: CDR1 SGHRS, CDR2 YFSETQ. The CDR3 sequence: CASSLVPLGTGKGYTF. The DNA read from the CDR3 is TGCGCCAGCAGCTTGGTCCCGTTGGGGACAGGGAAGGGC.

Turning to this clone: The read finishes 3 residues shy of the CDR3 end, and the germline J gene is used to complete it. The chain employs TRBV29-1 and TRBJ2-2, with 8 positions matching TRBD2. Germline CDR1 reads SQVTM; CDR2 reads ANQGSEA. This CDR3 contains 14 residues. V trimming: 1 base; J trimming: 5 bases; junction bases outside the gene matches: 3. CDR3 DNA, as far as it was read: TGCAGCGTTGAAGTACGGGGGGGGACCGGGGAG. It codes for CSVEVRGGTGE. In full, the CDR3 reads CSVEVRGGTGELFF.

Comment on this clone: The read falls 3 residues short of the CDR3 end, and the missing part is taken from the germline J gene. The chain carries TRBV19 and TRBJ2-5; D might be TRBD2 (5 bases). This CDR3 comprises 15 residues. V lost 1 base and J 5 bases, leaving 14 bases between the germline ends. Germline-derived CDR1 and CDR2 are LNHDA and SQIVND (reference sequence). CDR3 sequence: CASSIGTGYTETQYF. The CDR3 bases that were read are TGTGCCAGTAGTATAGGGACGGGGTATACGGAGACC.

As to this clone: The read terminates 3 residues before the CDR3 end, so the remaining end is supplied by the germline J gene. The V gene is TRBV23-1, the J gene TRBJ1-2, with D perhaps matching TRBD1 (5 bases). TRBV23-1 counts as an open reading frame of uncertain function. CDR3 length: 17 residues. The DNA read from the CDR3 is TGCGCCAGCAGTCATCTAGCGGGGGAACTAGCCAAAAACATC. It translates to CASSHLAGELAKNI. The full CDR3 is CASSHLAGELAKNIYTF.

In regard to this clone: The CDR3 end is not reached by the read, which stops 3 residues before it; the germline J gene fills it in. J is TRBJ1-1 and V is TRBV19, with D possibly being TRBD1 (5 bases). The CDR3 has 14 amino acids. Trimming took 2 bases from V and 4 from J, leaving 11 bases between them. CDR1 is LNHDA and CDR2 is SQIVND in the germline V gene (reference sequence). CDR3: CASSISGVATEAFF. The CDR3 bases that were read are TGTGCCAGTAGTATATCGGGGGTTGCCACTGAA.

Regarding this clone: The CDR3 end falls 3 residues outside the read, so it is completed with the germline J gene. The chain carries TRBV27 and TRBJ1-4, with D possibly TRBD1 on 5 matching bases. The CDR3 runs 13 residues. The V gene lost 3 bases and the J gene lost 10 bases, with 12 bases spanning the gap. Germline values: CDR1 MNHEY, CDR2 SMNVEV (reference sequence). CDR3 loop: CASSLQGAGKLFF. The DNA read from the CDR3 is TGTGCCAGCAGTTTGCAAGGGGCAGGAAAA. Based on the CDR3 plus reference TRBV27 and TRBJ1-4, the full variable domain is EAQVTQNPRYLITVTGKKLTVTCSQNMNHEYMSWYRQDPGLGLRQIYYSMNVEVTDKGDVPEGYKVSRKEKRNFPLILESPSPNQTSLYFCASSLQGAGKLFFGSGTQLSVL.

Regarding this clone: The CDR3 end falls 3 residues outside the read, so it is completed with the germline J gene. The chain uses TRBV13 and TRBJ1-1, with D possibly being TRBD1 (5 bases). This CDR3 contains 15 residues. Germline V lookup: CDR1 PRHDT, CDR2 FYEKMQ (reference sequence). Trimming stripped 4 bases from V and 1 base from J, with 13 bases between. The sequenced part of the CDR3 DNA is TGTGCCAGCAGCTCTGCATCGGGGGAGAACACTGAA. This sequence encodes CASSSASGENTE. The complete CDR3 protein is CASSSASGENTEAFF.

To note about this clone: From the germline J gene comes the end of the CDR3, since the read stops 3 residues before it. The chain recombines TRBV7-2 with TRBJ2-5, with 8 bases matching TRBD2. Trimming cost V 4 bases and J 3 bases; bases outside gene matches: 7. This CDR3 has 15 amino acids. The germline V gene encodes CDR1 SGHTA and CDR2 FQGNSA. CDR3 DNA (partial): TGTGCCAGCAGCTGGGGCAGCGGGAGAGAAGAGACC. The encoded protein is CASSWGSGREET. The entire CDR3 protein is CASSWGSGREETQYF.

Remarks on this clone: Sequencing ends 3 residues short of the CDR3 end; the germline J gene provides the rest. The chain is built from TRBV7-9 and TRBJ2-1; 7 positions agree with TRBD2. Germline CDR1 reads SEHNR; CDR2 reads FQNEAQ (reference sequence). The CDR3 runs to 15 residues. V shed 5 bases, J shed 5 bases, and the junction held 9 bases outside the gene matches. CDR3 region: CASSPLLAADNEQFF. Incomplete CDR3 DNA: TGTGCCAGCAGCCCCCTGCTAGCGGCCGACAATGAG.

Comments on this clone: Sequencing ends 3 residues short of the CDR3 end; the germline J gene provides the rest. This chain joins TRBV6-2 or TRBV6-3 and TRBJ2-3; 7 bases fit TRBD1. The CDR3 extends over 15 amino acids. Germline CDR1 and CDR2: MNHEY and SVGEGT. Trimming took 2 bases from V and 1 from J; bases not matched to a gene: 3. CDR3 sequence: CASSYIGTGTDTQYF. The CDR3 DNA, read in part, is TGTGCCAGCAGTTACATTGGGACAGGCACAGATACG.

For this clone: The read finishes 3 residues shy of the CDR3 end, and the germline J gene is used to complete it. This chain links TRBV18 with TRBJ1-2, with D possibly being TRBD1 (5 bases). The CDR3 is 17 residues long. Looked up from germline, CDR1 is KGHSH and CDR2 is LQKENI. This chain's CDR3 is CASSLDTSGTDTDTYTF. The CDR3 bases that were read are TGTGCCAGCTCACTCGATACTAGCGGGACCGACACAGATACC.

CDR3 DNA (partial): TGTGCCAGCAGCTTGGCGGGGTATAGCAATCAGCCC. Amino acid sequence: CASSLAGYSNQP. The complete CDR3 reads CASSLAGYSNQPQHF. The chain has TRBV5-5 and TRBJ1-5; no firm D call. Read sequence stops 3 residues before the CDR3 end, and the germline J gene provides the missing end. Germline CDR1 SGHKS, CDR2 YYEKEE (reference sequence). The CDR3 extends over 15 amino acids. V lost 0 bases to trimming and J lost 0 bases, with 7 bases between them.

As regards this clone: At one of its ends the junction is not consistent with the germline gene, which may arise from a read error. The read finishes 3 residues shy of the CDR3 end, and the germline J gene is used to complete it. The rearrangement uses TRBV19 and TRBJ2-3; D may be TRBD1 (5 bases). Germline lookup yields CDR1 LNHDA and CDR2 SQIVND (reference sequence). The CDR3 contains 14 residues. Incomplete CDR3 DNA: TGTGCCCAAACCATGCAGTCAAGCACAGGTACG. This sequence encodes CAQTMQSSTGT. The entire CDR3 protein reads CAQTMQSSTGTQYF.

According to its frequency, this clone is medium-sized. Read sequence stops 3 residues before the CDR3 end, and the germline J gene provides the missing end. The chain employs TRBV5-5 and TRBJ2-4, with TRBD1 as a possible D gene (5 bases). Per the germline V gene, CDR1 is SGHKS and CDR2 is YYEKEE (reference sequence). This CDR3 contains 14 residues. Trimming took off 0 bases at V and 6 bases at J, with 10 bases between the two ends. CDR3 residues: CASSLARGTNIQYF. CDR3 DNA, as far as it was read: TGTGCCAGCAGCTTGGCAAGGGGAACAAACATT. The complete variable domain, with remaining parts taken from reference TRBV5-5 and TRBJ2-4, reads DAGVTQSPTHLIKTRGQQVTLRCSPISGHKSVSWYQQVLGQGPQFIFQYYEKEERGRGNFPDRFSARQFPNYSSELNVNALLLGDSALYLCASSLARGTNIQYFGAGTRLSVL.

Regarding this clone: The read is 3 residues too short to cover the CDR3 end, so that end is filled in from the germline J gene. V and J are TRBV20-1 and TRBJ1-1; TRBD1 matches 7 bases. The CDR3 runs to 13 residues. V dropped 6 bases and J dropped 0; count of bases not matched to a gene: 4. CDR1 is DFQATT and CDR2 is SNEGSKA in the germline V gene (reference sequence). CDR3 DNA, as far as it was read: TGCAGTGCAATGGACAGGATGAACACTGAA. Translating it yields CSAMDRMNTE. The entire CDR3 reads CSAMDRMNTEAFF.

A word on this clone: The read gets to within 3 residues of the CDR3 end, and the germline J gene fills in the rest. The gene calls are TRBV11-3 and TRBJ2-3, with D hard to call. The CDR3 loop spans 15 amino acids. Germline V CDR1 and CDR2: SGHNT, YENEEA. V was trimmed by 6 bases and J by 4 bases, leaving 17 bases between them. The part of the CDR3 DNA that was read is TGTGCCAGCAGTCCTTCCGGGTTTTGGTCAGATACG. This sequence encodes CASSPSGFWSDT. The whole CDR3 is CASSPSGFWSDTQYF.

The sequenced CDR3 bases are TGTGCCAGCAGCTTGACTGCGGGGGGTATAGGTTACGAG. It specifies CASSLTAGGIGYE. The CDR3 as a whole reads CASSLTAGGIGYEQYF. The gene calls are TRBV13 and TRBJ2-7; TRBD2 matches 8 bases. The read comes to an end 3 residues before the CDR3 does, leaving the germline J gene to fill in the end. Germline assignment: CDR1 PRHDT and CDR2 FYEKMQ (reference sequence). This CDR3 region has 16 residues. V shed 3 bases and J 4 bases; nucleotides not matched to a gene: 11.

A remark on this clone: The CDR3 end is not reached by the read, which stops 3 residues before it; the germline J gene fills it in. The chain carries TRBV19 and TRBJ1-2, with D maybe TRBD1 (5 bases). The germline V gene has CDR1 LNHDA and CDR2 SQIVND (reference sequence). The CDR3 has 15 amino acids. Incomplete CDR3 DNA: TGTGCCAGTAGTATCGGGCAGGGCGTCCCAAATGAC. Residues: CASSIGQGVPND. From start to end, the CDR3 is CASSIGQGVPNDYTF.

With regard to this clone: The missing CDR3 end, 3 residues past where the read stops, is filled in from the germline J gene. The gene calls are TRBV19 and TRBJ2-7, with 9 bases fitting TRBD2. Germline V gene lookup returns CDR1 LNHDA and CDR2 SQIVND (reference sequence). This CDR3 is 13 amino acids long. V lost 10 bases and J lost 0; bases outside the gene matches: 4. The CDR3 loop reads CATAGGLSYEQYF. The CDR3 bases that were read are TGTGCCACCGCGGGGGGGCTCTCCTACGAG.

A remark on this clone: The CDR3 is cut off 3 residues early in the read; its end comes from the germline J gene. The chain combines TRBV12-3 or TRBV12-4 with TRBJ1-3; D is possibly TRBD1 (5 bases). V was cut by 5 bases and J by 4 bases, with 15 bases left in between. The CDR3 spans 15 residues. CDR3 protein: CASSDPGGRGNTIYF. The sequenced part of the CDR3 DNA is TGTGCCAGCAGTGACCCCGGGGGACGAGGAAACACC.

In regard to this clone: The read finishes 3 residues shy of the CDR3 end, and the germline J gene is used to complete it. The chain combines TRBV20-1 with TRBJ2-1; D is uncertain. V was clipped by 0 bases and J by 5 bases, with 8 bases between them. The CDR3 spans 13 residues. CDR1 is DFQATT, CDR2 SNEGSKA, per germline (reference sequence). The CDR3 here is CSARDPSNNEQFF. The CDR3 bases that were read are TGCAGTGCTAGAGATCCCTCTAACAATGAG.

As for this clone: Read sequence stops 3 residues before the CDR3 end, and the germline J gene provides the missing end. The J gene is TRBJ2-1, the V gene TRBV5-1, with 7 nucleotides matching TRBD1. Germline assignment: CDR1 SGHRS and CDR2 YFSETQ. This CDR3 has 15 residues. Germline trimming cut 4 bases from V and 7 bases from J; bases unmatched to any gene: 11. The chain's CDR3 is CASSATGVSGNEQFF. The CDR3 DNA, read in part, is TGCGCCAGCAGCGCCACAGGGGTATCAGGAAATGAG. The entire variable domain, with the rest obtained from reference TRBV5-1 and TRBJ2-1, is as follows: KAGVTQTPRYLIKTRGQQVTLSCSPISGHRSVSWYQQTPGQGLQFLFEYFSETQRNKGNFPGRFSGRQFSNSRSEMNVSTLELGDSALYLCASSATGVSGNEQFFGPGTRLTVL.